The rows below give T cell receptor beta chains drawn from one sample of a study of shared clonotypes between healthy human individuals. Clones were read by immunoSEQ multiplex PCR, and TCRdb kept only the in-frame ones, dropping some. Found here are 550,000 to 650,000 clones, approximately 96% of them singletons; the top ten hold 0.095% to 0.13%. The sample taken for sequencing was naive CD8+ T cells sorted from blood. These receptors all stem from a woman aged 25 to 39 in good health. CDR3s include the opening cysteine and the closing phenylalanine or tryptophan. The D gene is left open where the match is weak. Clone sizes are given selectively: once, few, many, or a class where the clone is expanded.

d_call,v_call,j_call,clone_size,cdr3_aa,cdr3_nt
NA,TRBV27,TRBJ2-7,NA,CASSAGQTYEQYF,TGTGCCAGCAGTGCGGGACAAACCTACGAGCAGTACTTC
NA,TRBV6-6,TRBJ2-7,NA,CASSYKGLSQNEQYF,TGTGCCAGCAGTTACAAGGGGCTATCTCAAAACGAGCAGTACTTC
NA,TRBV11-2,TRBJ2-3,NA,CASSLGLRGSTDTQYF,TGTGCCAGCAGCTTAGGTCTTCGCGGTAGCACAGATACGCAGTATTTT
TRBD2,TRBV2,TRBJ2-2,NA,CASRGPGLAGIPNTGELFF,TGTGCCAGCAGGGGCCCGGGACTAGCGGGGATTCCGAACACCGGGGAGCTGTTTTTT
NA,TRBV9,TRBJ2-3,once,CASSPIRVDTQYF,TGTGCCAGCAGCCCCATCAGAGTTGATACGCAGTATTTT
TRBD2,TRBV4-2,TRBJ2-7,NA,CASSQEGAGDPYEQYF,TGTGCCAGCAGCCAAGAAGGGGCGGGAGATCCCTACGAGCAGTACTTC
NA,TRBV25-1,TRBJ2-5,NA,CASSTQGRGTQYF,TGTGCCAGCAGTACACAGGGGAGGGGGACCCAGTACTTC
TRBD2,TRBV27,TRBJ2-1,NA,CASSLLAGGPQEQFF,TGTGCCAGCAGTTTACTAGCGGGAGGGCCCCAAGAGCAGTTCTTC
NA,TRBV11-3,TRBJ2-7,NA,CASSHPPRVRRYEQYF,TGTGCCAGCAGCCACCCCCCGAGGGTCAGGAGGTACGAGCAGTACTTC
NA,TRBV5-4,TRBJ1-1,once,CAVTGQEGTEAFF,TGTGCCGTGACGGGACAAGAGGGCACTGAAGCTTTCTTT
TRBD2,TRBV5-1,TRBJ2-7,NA,CASSIGTSGWVLYEQYF,TGCGCCAGCAGCATAGGGACTAGCGGGTGGGTTTTGTACGAGCAGTACTTC
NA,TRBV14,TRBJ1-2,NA,CASSQYGYYGYTF,TGTGCCAGCAGCCAGTACGGCTACTATGGCTACACCTTC
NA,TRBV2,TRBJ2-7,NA,CASSEAQPSPYYEQYF,TGTGCCAGCAGTGAAGCGCAGCCGTCCCCGTACTACGAGCAGTACTTC
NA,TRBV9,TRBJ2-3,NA,CASSPPPFAREDTQYF,TGTGCCAGCAGCCCTCCCCCCTTCGCGAGGGAAGATACGCAGTATTTT
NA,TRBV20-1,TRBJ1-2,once,CSAPVGYGYTF,TGCAGTGCTCCGGTGGGGTATGGCTACACCTTC
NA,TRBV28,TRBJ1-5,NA,CASSFGGNKPQHF,TGTGCCAGCAGTTTTGGCGGGAACAAGCCCCAGCATTTT
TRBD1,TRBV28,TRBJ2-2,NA,CASSLTGGIGELFF,TGTGCCAGCAGTCTGACAGGGGGAATCGGGGAGCTGTTTTTT
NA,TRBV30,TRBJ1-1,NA,CAWTGLNTEAFF,TGTGCCTGGACAGGATTGAACACTGAAGCTTTCTTT
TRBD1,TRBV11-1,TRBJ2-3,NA,CASSQGGPTDTQYF,TGTGCCAGCAGCCAAGGGGGCCCCACAGATACGCAGTATTTT
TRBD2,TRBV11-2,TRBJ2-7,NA,CASSWTSGTYEQYF,TGTGCCAGCAGCTGGACTAGCGGGACCTACGAGCAGTACTTC
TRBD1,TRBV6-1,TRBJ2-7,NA,CASQEGQGYEQYF,TGTGCCAGTCAAGAGGGACAGGGGTACGAGCAGTACTTC
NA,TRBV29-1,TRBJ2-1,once,CSVGGQTFYNEQFF,TGCAGCGTAGGTGGTCAGACCTTCTACAATGAGCAGTTCTTC
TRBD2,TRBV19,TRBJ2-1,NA,CASSFDTSGDPNEQFF,TGTGCCAGTAGTTTTGACACTAGCGGAGACCCCAATGAGCAGTTCTTC
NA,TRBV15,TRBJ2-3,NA,CATSRDHSNSGTDTQYF,TGTGCCACCAGCAGAGATCACTCCAACAGCGGAACAGATACGCAGTATTTT
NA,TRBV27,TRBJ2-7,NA,CASSLGRGTYEQYF,TGTGCCAGCAGTTTAGGCAGGGGAACCTACGAGCAGTACTTC
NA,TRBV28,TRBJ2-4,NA,CASTRPGDIQYF,TGTGCCAGCACGAGACCCGGCGACATTCAGTACTTC
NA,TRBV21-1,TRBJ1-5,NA,CASSKIKKTNQPQHF,TGTGCCAGCAGCAAAATTAAAAAGACGAATCAGCCCCAGCATTTT
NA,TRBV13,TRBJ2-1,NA,CASSAKRLGGALGEQFF,TGTGCCAGCAGCGCCAAGCGACTAGGGGGGGCGCTGGGCGAGCAGTTCTTC
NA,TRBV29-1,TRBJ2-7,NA,CSVEEDSSYEQYF,TGCAGCGTTGAAGAGGATTCCTCCTACGAGCAGTACTTC
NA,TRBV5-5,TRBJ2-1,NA,CASSLASEQFF,TGTGCCAGCAGCTTGGCTTCTGAGCAGTTCTTC
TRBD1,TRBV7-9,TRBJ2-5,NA,CASSPRGDRGRINQETQYF,TGTGCCAGCAGCCCCAGAGGCGACAGGGGGAGGATCAACCAAGAGACCCAGTACTTC